These 25 T cell receptor beta chains were all obtained from the same sample, sequenced in a study of early T cells in non-severe SARS-CoV-2 infection. One entry per CDR3 protein results from TCRdb running MiXCR on the 5' RACE reads. The sample shows 50,000 to 60,000 distinct CDR3 sequences, 6.5% to 7.5% of them seen only once. Source: whole blood, taken at baseline. All receptors come from an adult who was a healthcare worker with PCR-confirmed SARS-CoV-2 infection or an uninfected control (not recorded which).

The V call is TRBV6-2 or TRBV6-3, the J call TRBJ1-6; D remains unclear. Germline V gene data show CDR1 as MNHEY and CDR2 as SVGEGT. The CDR3 sequence is 16 residues long. Trimming cost V 6 bases and J 7 bases, with 19 bases left between them. As DNA, the CDR3 is TGTGCCAGCAGCCGAGGAATATGGTCGGAGAATTCACCCCTCCACTTT. It specifies CASSRGIWSENSPLHF.

V is TRBV4-3 and J is TRBJ1-2, with TRBD1 matching over 7 bases. The CDR3 totals 13 residues. V lost 4 bases to trimming and J lost 6 bases; unmatched junction nucleotides: 5. Germline V gene lookup returns CDR1 LGHNA and CDR2 YSLEER. DNA for the CDR3: TGCGCCAGCAGCCGGGGGACAGTAAATGGCTACACCTTC. This encodes CASSRGTVNGYTF.

V and J are TRBV9 and TRBJ2-7; D unclear. V was clipped by 1 base and J by 0 bases, with 5 bases between them. The CDR3 is 13 residues long. Germline CDR1 and CDR2: SGDLS and YYNGEE. DNA of the CDR3: TGTGCCAGCAGCGTAAGCCCCTCCTACGAGCAGTACTTC. Translation: CASSVSPSYEQYF.

The sample holds many counts of this clonotype. The rearrangement joins TRBV12-3 or TRBV12-4 to TRBJ2-3; 7 bases are a match to TRBD1. Germline trimming cut 4 bases from V and 2 bases from J; bases unmatched to any gene: 6. The CDR3 has 15 amino acids. The CDR3 DNA follows: TGTGCCAGCAGTTGGACAGGTTTTTCCACAGATACGCAGTATTTT. It is translated as CASSWTGFSTDTQYF.

There are many counts of this clonotype. The chain couples TRBV5-1 to TRBJ2-7; maybe TRBD2 (6 bases). In germline, CDR1 is SGHRS, CDR2 YFSETQ. Trimming took 4 bases from V and 3 from J, leaving 17 bases between them. The CDR3 runs to 15 residues. CDR3 protein: CASSTELAALYEQYF. DNA of the CDR3: TGCGCCAGCAGCACGGAACTAGCTGCCCTCTACGAGCAGTACTTC. The full variable domain, rest sourced from reference TRBV5-1 and TRBJ2-7, is KAGVTQTPRYLIKTRGQQVTLSCSPISGHRSVSWYQQTPGQGLQFLFEYFSETQRNKGNFPGRFSGRQFSNSRSEMNVSTLELGDSALYLCASSTELAALYEQYFGPGTRLTVT.

In its sample, this clonotype was seen many times. J is TRBJ2-5 and V is TRBV9, with TRBD2 matching over 11 bases. This CDR3 spans 15 amino acids. Germline V gene lookup returns CDR1 SGDLS and CDR2 YYNGEE. The V and J ends lost 0 bases and 4 bases, in that order; junction bases with no gene match: 2. The chain's CDR3 is CASSVDLAGGETQYF. The CDR3 region has the DNA TGTGCCAGCAGCGTAGATCTAGCGGGGGGAGAGACCCAGTACTTC.

This clonotype was picked up many times. The chain links TRBV6-5 to TRBJ2-7; 7 bases match TRBD1. The V gene's germline CDR1 is MNHEY and CDR2 SVGAGI. V gave up 2 bases and J gave up 3 bases; unmatched junction bases: 1. The CDR3 length is 13 residues. The CDR3 bases are TGTGCCAGCAGTTACCACAGGGGCTACGAGCAGTACTTC. It translates to CASSYHRGYEQYF.

This clonotype occurred many times. The rearrangement joins TRBV13 to TRBJ2-1; D possibly corresponds to TRBD2 (6 bases). Germline CDR1 reads PRHDT; CDR2 reads FYEKMQ (reference sequence). The V end lost 6 bases, the J end lost 3 bases, and 12 bases lay between the germline ends. The CDR3 has 14 residues. The CDR3 sequence is CASRSGVSYNEQFF. CDR3 nucleotide sequence: TGTGCCAGCAGGTCGGGGGTTAGCTACAATGAGCAGTTCTTC.

This clonotype appeared many times. This sequence joins TRBV7-2 and TRBJ2-3; D may be TRBD1 or TRBD2 (6 bases each). The CDR3 length is 13 residues. Germline V CDR1 and CDR2: SGHTA, FQGNSA. The V end lost 8 bases, the J end lost 4 bases, and 13 bases lay between the germline ends. The CDR3 region has the DNA TGTGCCAGCCACCGGGGGCTAGCAGATACGCAGTATTTT. It translates to CASHRGLADTQYF. The full variable domain, in which reference TRBV7-2 and TRBJ2-3 provide the parts outside the CDR3, is GAGVSQSPSNKVTEKGKDVELRCDPISGHTALYWYRQSLGQGLEFLIYFQGNSAPDKSGLPSDRFSAERTGGSVSTLTIQRTQQEDSAVYLCASHRGLADTQYFGPGTRLTVL.

This clonotype was counted only a few times. The chain links TRBV27 to TRBJ1-2; no reliable D call. This CDR3 spans 14 amino acids. The V end was cut by 2 bases, the J end by 4 bases, with 11 bases between. Germline V gives CDR1 MNHEY, CDR2 SMNVEV (reference sequence). CDR3 in DNA: TGTGCCAGCAGTTTACTCCACAACTCCTATGGCTACACCTTC. Amino acids: CASSLLHNSYGYTF.

The chain recombines TRBV7-2 with TRBJ1-5; the D gene is possibly TRBD1 (6 bases). This CDR3 has 16 residues. The V end lost 2 bases, the J end lost 5 bases, and 16 bases lay between the germline ends. CDR1 and CDR2 from the germline V gene are SGHTA and FQGNSA. CDR3 sequence reads: CASSLTPGVYDQPQHF. The CDR3 DNA sequence: TGTGCCAGCAGCTTAACGCCAGGGGTCTACGATCAGCCCCAGCATTTT.

This clonotype came up many times. The chain uses TRBV29-1 and TRBJ2-1; 9 bases map to TRBD2. Germline CDR1 is SQVTM and CDR2 is ANQGSEA. This CDR3 has 18 amino acids. J gave up 7 bases and V 6 bases, and 22 bases lay outside the gene matches. CDR3 sequence: CSVVWPSGTTLAGNEQFF. CDR3 bases: TGCAGCGTGGTATGGCCTAGCGGGACCACTCTCGCGGGGAATGAGCAGTTCTTC.

The gene calls are TRBV12-3 or TRBV12-4 and TRBJ1-1; no definite D call. Trimming pared 3 bases from V and 2 bases from J, leaving 13 bases between. The CDR3 has 15 amino acids. This chain's CDR3 is CASSFWALTNTEAFF. In nucleotides, the CDR3 is TGTGCCAGCAGTTTCTGGGCCCTTACTAACACTGAAGCTTTCTTT.

This clonotype has a handful of counts. The genes are TRBV6-2 or TRBV6-3 and TRBJ1-1; D remains unclear. The germline gives CDR1 MNHEY, CDR2 SVGEGT. V was trimmed by 6 bases and J by 2 bases, leaving 22 bases between them. The CDR3 totals 17 residues. The CDR3 protein is CASSPNPRLSSNTEAFF. The CDR3 DNA sequence: TGTGCCAGCAGCCCGAACCCACGACTGTCGTCAAACACTGAAGCTTTCTTT.

Many counts were recorded for this clonotype. This chain uses TRBV19 with TRBJ2-3; 12 bases are shared with TRBD2. The length of the CDR3 is 17 residues. CDR1 LNHDA and CDR2 SQIVND come from the germline V gene (reference sequence). With 6 bases clipped from V and 4 bases from J, the junction kept 11 bases outside the gene matches. CDR3 DNA: TGTGCCAGTAGGCCAGGAACTAGCGGGGGGCCAGCAGATACGCAGTATTTT. It specifies CASRPGTSGGPADTQYF.

This clonotype was observed at least ten times. The J gene is TRBJ2-1, the V gene TRBV7-6; 9 positions agree with TRBD2. This CDR3 comprises 14 residues. The trim removed 5 bases at V and 4 bases at J, leaving 3 bases unmatched. From germline, CDR1 is SGHVS and CDR2 FNYEAQ. The CDR3 DNA reads TGTGCCAGCAGCCCGGGACTAGCTTACAATGAGCAGTTCTTC. This codes for CASSPGLAYNEQFF.

This clonotype was found many times. V usage is TRBV15 and J usage is TRBJ2-7, with D perhaps assigned TRBD1 or TRBD2 (5 bases each). This CDR3 contains 15 residues. Per germline, CDR1 LNHNV and CDR2 YYDKDF (reference sequence). V lost 0 bases, J lost 0 bases, and 9 bases lay in between. DNA of the CDR3: TGTGCCACCAGCAGAGATCCAGGGAGCTCCTACGAGCAGTACTTC. Translation: CATSRDPGSSYEQYF. The full variable domain, its missing parts supplied by reference TRBV15 and TRBJ2-7, is DAMVIQNPRYQVTQFGKPVTLSCSQTLNHNVMYWYQQKSSQAPKLLFHYYDKDFNNEADTPDNFQSRRPNTSFCFLDIRSPGLGDTAMYLCATSRDPGSSYEQYFGPGTRLTVT.

This sequence joins TRBV5-1 and TRBJ1-4; a possible D gene is TRBD1 (6 bases). Trimming left V 4 bases short and J 7 bases short, with 11 bases between. CDR3 length equals 13 residues. Germline CDR1 and CDR2: SGHRS and YFSETQ. This CDR3 is CASSRPGVEKLFF. DNA for the CDR3: TGCGCCAGCAGCCGCCCAGGGGTTGAAAAACTGTTTTTT. The variable domain in full, with the rest retrieved from reference TRBV5-1 and TRBJ1-4, is KAGVTQTPRYLIKTRGQQVTLSCSPISGHRSVSWYQQTPGQGLQFLFEYFSETQRNKGNFPGRFSGRQFSNSRSEMNVSTLELGDSALYLCASSRPGVEKLFFGSGTQLSVL.

This clonotype showed up many times. This chain uses TRBV4-3 with TRBJ2-7; D is uncertain. Germline V gene sequence: CDR1 LGHNA, CDR2 YSLEER. This CDR3 has 15 residues. V was pared by 0 bases and J by 3 bases, with 12 bases between. CDR3 coding DNA: TGCGCCAGCAGCCAAGATCACCACTCTAACTACGAGCAGTACTTC. As protein: CASSQDHHSNYEQYF.

The chain employs TRBV10-3 and TRBJ2-7, with 7 bases fitting TRBD1. The germline gives CDR1 ENHRY, CDR2 SYGVKD. The trim removed 8 bases at V and 3 bases at J, leaving 1 base unmatched. This CDR3 is built from 11 residues. The CDR3 DNA is TGTGCCATCCGGGACAGCTACGAGCAGTACTTC. Protein product: CAIRDSYEQYF.

In its sample, this clonotype was seen many times. The chain employs TRBV20-1 and TRBJ1-1; possibly TRBD1 for D (6 bases). In germline, CDR1 is DFQATT, CDR2 SNEGSKA (reference sequence). Trimming took 0 bases from V and 3 from J, leaving 14 bases between them. This CDR3 has 15 residues. CDR3 bases: TGCAGTGCTAGAGATCACGGGGGCGCGGACACTGAAGCTTTCTTT. It encodes CSARDHGGADTEAFF.

V gene TRBV6-2 or TRBV6-3 combines with J gene TRBJ1-5; 8 nucleotides agree with TRBD1. CDR3 length: 16 amino acids. After removal of 6 bases from V and 7 bases from J, the junction contained 14 bases not matched to a gene. CDR1 MNHEY and CDR2 SVGEGT come from the germline V gene. CDR3 nucleotides: TGTGCCAGCAGGACCGACAGGGGCAGGAGAGGGCAGCCCCAGCATTTT. Protein: CASRTDRGRRGQPQHF.

The chain recombines TRBV27 with TRBJ1-5, with D perhaps matching TRBD1 (5 bases). CDR1 and CDR2 from the germline V gene are MNHEY and SMNVEV (reference sequence). V lost 6 bases and J 6 bases, leaving 15 bases between the germline ends. The CDR3 is made up of 14 amino acids. This chain's CDR3 is CASSSGGSAQPQHF. In DNA, the CDR3 is TGTGCCAGCAGCTCGGGGGGTTCGGCTCAGCCCCAGCATTTT.

This clonotype was counted ten times or more. The J gene is TRBJ1-1, the V gene TRBV20-1, with D uncertain. Trimming stripped 6 bases from V and 5 bases from J, with 10 bases between. Germline loops: CDR1 DFQATT, CDR2 SNEGSKA (reference sequence). The CDR3 totals 11 residues. This CDR3 reads CSAPGITEAFF. The CDR3 bases are TGCAGTGCCCCGGGGATTACTGAAGCTTTCTTT.

This clonotype was recorded many times. The chain links TRBV10-2 to TRBJ1-2, with D unresolved. Between the trimmed V and J ends, which lost 3 bases and 5 bases, there was a span of 16 bases. The germline CDR1 and CDR2 sequences are WSHSY and SAAADI. The CDR3 sequence is 15 residues long. The CDR3 DNA reads as TGCGCCAGCAGTGATATGTCGGAGGAGAAATATGGCTACACCTTC. Translated: CASSDMSEEKYGYTF.